Listed here are 26 T cell receptor beta chains from one sample, sequenced in a study of T cells in women clearing cervical HPV infection. Only in-frame clones appear in the TCRdb table, and some are missing; sequencing was by immunoSEQ multiplex PCR. The sample table includes 39,000 or so clones. Sequenced: blood buffy coat. Receptor source: a woman aged 18 to 75 with a cervical HPV16 infection that either progressed to CIN3+ or cleared (not recorded which).

As for this clone: The read ends 3 residues before the CDR3 terminus; that terminus is restored from the germline J gene. J is TRBJ2-3 and V is TRBV29-1, with 9 bases lining up with TRBD2. V lost 3 bases to trimming and J lost 6 bases; unmatched junction nucleotides: 10. The CDR3 extends over 15 amino acids. The germline CDR1 and CDR2 sequences are SQVTM and ANQGSEA. CDR3 DNA (partial): TGCAGCGTTGACATGGAGCTAGCGGGGCTGGATACG. As protein: CSVDMELAGLDT. The entire CDR3 protein is CSVDMELAGLDTQYF.

Notes on this clone: Read sequence stops 3 residues before the CDR3 end, and the germline J gene provides the missing end. The V and J genes are TRBV14 and TRBJ1-6; 8 positions match TRBD1. The germline V gene encodes CDR1 SGHDN and CDR2 FVKESK. The CDR3 is 17 residues long. V lost 0 bases to trimming and J lost 11 bases; unmatched junction nucleotides: 12. The sequenced CDR3 bases are TGTGCCAGCAGCCAAGATGTACCCCGGACAGGGAATCCACCC. Translating it yields CASSQDVPRTGNPP. The entire CDR3 reads CASSQDVPRTGNPPLHF.

Comment on this clone: The read stops 3 residues short of the end of the CDR3; the missing end is completed from the germline J gene. This chain joins TRBV5-1 and TRBJ2-2; possible D gene TRBD2, 6 bases. This CDR3 has 13 amino acids. V lost 3 bases and J lost 6, with 9 bases in between. Looked up from germline, CDR1 is SGHRS and CDR2 is YFSETQ. The sequenced part of the CDR3 DNA is TGCGCCAGCAGCTACGGGACTCCCGGGGAG. It translates to CASSYGTPGE. The whole CDR3 is CASSYGTPGELFF.

With regard to this clone: The sequence runs out 3 residues before the end of the CDR3; the remainder is reconstructed from the germline J gene. This chain links TRBV7-2 with TRBJ1-2; 7 nucleotides align to TRBD1. CDR1 and CDR2 from the germline V gene are SGHTA and FQGNSA. The CDR3 is 14 amino acids. CDR3 DNA (partial): TGTGCCAGCAGCAAAACAGGGGCGGGGTACGAC. It specifies CASSKTGAGYD. The CDR3 in full is CASSKTGAGYDYTF.

Note on this clone: The read halts 3 residues ahead of the CDR3 end, with the missing end drawn from the germline J gene. The rearrangement links TRBV5-1 to TRBJ1-1, with 7 bases matching TRBD1. The V gene's germline CDR1 is SGHRS and CDR2 YFSETQ. The CDR3 has 13 amino acids. J was trimmed by 2 bases and V by 5 bases; bases with no gene match: 3. The sequenced part of the CDR3 DNA is TGCGCCAGCAGGGGGACAGACAACACTGAA. Its protein product is CASRGTDNTE. The CDR3 as a whole reads CASRGTDNTEAFF.

In the case of this clone: The CDR3 end is not reached by the read, which stops 3 residues before it; the germline J gene fills it in. The gene calls are TRBV5-1 and TRBJ2-5; 9 bases match TRBD2. V was clipped by 2 bases and J by 4 bases; unmatched bases: 3. From germline, CDR1 is SGHRS and CDR2 YFSETQ. CDR3 length: 14 amino acids. CDR3 sequence: CASSLAGGGETQYF. The sequenced CDR3 bases are TGCGCCAGCAGCTTAGCGGGGGGAGGAGAGACC.

As regards this clone: The CDR3 goes on 3 residues after the read ends, and that part is filled in from the germline J gene. The chain employs TRBV12-5 and TRBJ2-2, with 11 bases that match TRBD2. The V gene end was trimmed by 1 base and the J gene end by 10 bases; junction bases not matched to a gene: 14. The CDR3 has 18 residues. Germline values: CDR1 LGHNT, CDR2 FRNRAP. CDR3 DNA, as far as it was read: TGTGCTAGTGGTTTGGCTCCCTCATTAGCGGGGGGGCCAGTGGAG. Translation gives CASGLAPSLAGGPVE. The entire CDR3 is CASGLAPSLAGGPVELFF.

In regard to this clone: The CDR3 end is not reached by the read, which stops 3 residues before it; the germline J gene fills it in. The chain recombines TRBV11-1 with TRBJ2-1; D not resolved. The V end was cut by 8 bases, the J end by 2 bases, with 16 bases between. Germline V gives CDR1 SGHAT, CDR2 FQDESV (reference sequence). This CDR3 contains 15 residues. The part of the CDR3 DNA that was read is TGTGCCAGCGCCGGAGCCCTGGCGGCCTACAATGAG. Amino acid sequence: CASAGALAAYNE. Given in full, the CDR3 is CASAGALAAYNEQFF.

On this clone: The read falls 3 residues short of the CDR3 end, and the missing part is taken from the germline J gene. The chain joins TRBV20-1 to TRBJ2-7; 7 bases line up with TRBD1. Germline V CDR1 and CDR2: DFQATT, SNEGSKA (reference sequence). This CDR3 is built from 15 residues. Trimming cost V 6 bases and J 3 bases; bases outside gene matches: 14. The CDR3 DNA, read in part, is TGCAGTGCCACCCTCTACAGGGGCCAACACTACGAG. Amino acids: CSATLYRGQHYE. The whole CDR3 sequence is CSATLYRGQHYEQYF.

With regard to this clone: One junction end disagrees with the germline gene, perhaps due to a read error. The read is 3 residues too short to cover the CDR3 end, so that end is filled in from the germline J gene. This same CDR3 is encoded by further DNA sequences in the sample. The chain carries TRBV19 and TRBJ1-3; D is possibly TRBD1 (6 bases). This CDR3 contains 13 residues. Germline V lookup: CDR1 LNHDA, CDR2 SQIVND (reference sequence). The sequenced CDR3 bases are TGTGCCACCTCGTCAGGGGCTGGAAACACA. It yields the protein CATSSGAGNT. The full CDR3 sequence reads CATSSGAGNTIYF.

In regard to this clone: The CDR3 end is not reached by the read, which stops 3 residues before it; the germline J gene fills it in. The chain couples TRBV5-6 to TRBJ1-4, with D perhaps TRBD1 (5 bases). The CDR3 has 15 residues. Germline values: CDR1 SGHDT, CDR2 YYEEEE. The CDR3 here is CASSLDLGGANVLFF. The covered CDR3 bases are TGTGCCAGCAGCTTGGATCTCGGAGGGGCCAACGTA.

To note about this clone: The read is 3 residues too short to cover the CDR3 end, so that end is filled in from the germline J gene. This chain joins TRBV20-1 and TRBJ1-4; possibly TRBD1 for D (5 bases). Germline lookup yields CDR1 DFQATT and CDR2 SNEGSKA (reference sequence). CDR3 size: 14 residues. CDR3 sequence: CSAKNSGGANVLFF. The sequenced CDR3 bases are TGCAGTGCTAAAAACAGTGGTGGGGCCAACGTA.

Points on this clone: The read ends 3 residues early relative to the CDR3; the germline J gene fills the gap. The chain employs TRBV2 and TRBJ1-1, with TRBD1 matching over 7 bases. Per germline, CDR1 SNHLY and CDR2 FYNNEI. The CDR3 is 17 residues long. CDR3 DNA, as far as it was read: TGTGCCAGCAGTGACCCCACACAGGGGTCTTGGGGAACCGAA. Its protein product is CASSDPTQGSWGTE. The whole CDR3 sequence reads CASSDPTQGSWGTEAFF. Full variable domain (missing parts from reference TRBV2 and TRBJ1-1): EPEVTQTPSHQVTQMGQEVILRCVPISNHLYFYWYRQILGQKVEFLVSFYNNEISEKSEIFDDQFSVERPDGSNFTLKIRSTKLEDSAMYFCASSDPTQGSWGTEAFFGQGTRLTVV.

To note about this clone: The CDR3 end lies 3 residues beyond the end of the read and is filled in from the germline J gene. V gene TRBV30 combines with J gene TRBJ1-2, with D possibly matching TRBD1 (5 bases). Germline CDR1 GTSNPN, CDR2 SVGIG (reference sequence). This CDR3 region has 14 residues. The CDR3 here is CAWSGRTQSYDYTF. The DNA read from the CDR3 is TGTGCCTGGAGTGGCAGGACACAGTCCTACGAC.

As concerns this clone: The read terminates 3 residues ahead of where the CDR3 ends, so the germline J gene completes it. The chain uses TRBV7-6 and TRBJ2-1, with D perhaps TRBD1 (5 bases). CDR1 is SGHVS and CDR2 is FNYEAQ in the germline V gene. CDR3 length: 15 amino acids. Deletions cut 2 bases from V and 7 bases from J, with 15 bases between. Here the CDR3 reads CASSLSGAYGNEQFF. CDR3 DNA, as far as it was read: TGTGCCAGCAGCTTAAGTGGGGCTTATGGGAATGAG.

Turning to this clone: The read ends 3 residues before the CDR3 terminus; that terminus is restored from the germline J gene. This rearrangement joins TRBV6-2 or TRBV6-3 to TRBJ1-1; TRBD1 is a possible D gene (5 bases). The germline CDR1 and CDR2 sequences are MNHEY and SVGEGT. V was pared by 2 bases and J by 4 bases, with 8 bases between. The CDR3 covers 13 residues. The CDR3 loop reads CASSYMGGTEAFF. CDR3 DNA (partial): TGTGCCAGCAGTTACATGGGGGGCACTGAA.

Points on this clone: The CDR3 end lies 3 residues beyond the end of the read and is filled in from the germline J gene. This chain joins TRBV29-1 and TRBJ1-2; D gene ambiguous. This CDR3 spans 16 amino acids. CDR1 SQVTM and CDR2 ANQGSEA come from the germline V gene. CDR3 residues: CSVDTPSGDSYNDYTF. The covered CDR3 bases are TGCAGCGTTGATACCCCTAGCGGGGATTCCTACAATGAC.

The sequenced CDR3 bases are TGTGCCAGTAGTATAGATCGAAACAGTCAAGAGACC. It codes for CASSIDRNSQET. The whole CDR3 sequence reads CASSIDRNSQETQYF. The J gene is TRBJ2-5, the V gene TRBV19; D not certain. The sequence runs out 3 residues before the end of the CDR3; the remainder is reconstructed from the germline J gene. Trimming removed 0 bases at V and 2 bases at J, with 10 bases between. Germline CDR1 LNHDA, CDR2 SQIVND (reference sequence). The CDR3 totals 15 residues.

As concerns this clone: Read sequence stops 3 residues before the CDR3 end, and the germline J gene provides the missing end. This chain uses TRBV18 with TRBJ2-5; 8 bases map to TRBD2. Germline-derived CDR1 and CDR2 are KGHSH and LQKENI. V shed 5 bases and J 5 bases; nucleotides not matched to a gene: 7. The CDR3 is 14 residues long. The CDR3 region is CASSRSGSEETQYF. Partial CDR3 DNA: TGTGCCAGCTCAAGGAGCGGGAGTGAGGAGACC.

The covered CDR3 bases are TGCAGCGTATGGGACAGGCGCGGGGAG. Residues: CSVWDRRGE. The whole CDR3 protein is CSVWDRRGELFF. V is TRBV29-1 and J is TRBJ2-2; 8 nucleotides line up with TRBD1. Sequencing ends 3 residues short of the CDR3 end; the germline J gene provides the rest. This CDR3 has 12 amino acids. Germline CDR1 SQVTM, CDR2 ANQGSEA. J gave up 7 bases and V 6 bases, and 4 bases lay outside the gene matches.

Remarks on this clone: Sequencing ends 3 residues short of the CDR3 end; the germline J gene provides the rest. The V call is TRBV10-1, the J call TRBJ2-6; D perhaps matches TRBD1 (5 bases). Deletions cut 2 bases from V and 0 bases from J, with 14 bases between. The CDR3 consists of 18 residues. Germline V gene data show CDR1 as WNHNN and CDR2 as SYGVQD (reference sequence). The CDR3 bases that were read are TGCGCCAGCAGTGAGGTCGCGCAGGGAAACTCTGGGGCCAACGTC. Translation: CASSEVAQGNSGANV. In full, the CDR3 reads CASSEVAQGNSGANVLTF.

The chain's CDR3 is CASSYTDTYTF. The part of the CDR3 DNA that was read is TGTGCCAGCAGTTACACAGATACC. V and J are TRBV7-2 and TRBJ1-2; D remains unclear. The CDR3 is cut off 3 residues early in the read; its end comes from the germline J gene. CDR3 length equals 11 residues. Germline assignment: CDR1 SGHTA and CDR2 FQGNSA.

Concerning this clone itself: The DNA ends 3 residues before the CDR3 does, and the rest of the CDR3 is filled in from the germline J gene. The rearrangement links TRBV2 to TRBJ1-4, with TRBD1 matching 7 bases. The CDR3 covers 15 residues. Looked up from germline, CDR1 is SNHLY and CDR2 is FYNNEI. Trimming removed 6 bases from V and 3 bases from J; junction bases left unmatched: 7. CDR3 DNA (partial): TGTGCCAGCAGACCTACGACAGGGCCTAATGAAAAA. Its translation: CASRPTTGPNEK. The whole CDR3 sequence is CASRPTTGPNEKLFF.

As regards this clone: Read coverage stops 3 residues before the CDR3 terminus; the germline J gene supplies the remainder. This rearrangement joins TRBV29-1 to TRBJ1-3; D uncertain. CDR3 length: 13 amino acids. Trimming removed 8 bases from V and 7 bases from J, with 18 bases in between. Germline V gives CDR1 SQVTM, CDR2 ANQGSEA. The CDR3 DNA, read in part, is TGCAGCCCTAGGTCTGATGATCCTAACACC. It encodes CSPRSDDPNT. The entire CDR3 protein is CSPRSDDPNTIYF.

Of note for this clone: The read terminates 3 residues ahead of where the CDR3 ends, so the germline J gene completes it. The sample has other DNA sequences that encode this CDR3 too. V usage is TRBV30 and J usage is TRBJ1-1; D gene uncertain. The germline CDR1 and CDR2 sequences are GTSNPN and SVGIG (reference sequence). The CDR3 sequence is 14 residues long. CDR3 bases read: TGTGCCTGGAGAGTAGGAGCGAGCCAAGAGACA. As protein: CAWRVGASQET. The full CDR3 protein reads CAWRVGASQETAFF.

In regard to this clone: The CDR3 is cut off 3 residues early in the read; its end comes from the germline J gene. The sample contains more than one DNA sequence encoding this CDR3. The gene calls are TRBV20-1 and TRBJ1-3; 8 positions agree with TRBD1. J gave up 7 bases and V 6 bases, and 2 bases lay outside the gene matches. Per the germline V gene, CDR1 is DFQATT and CDR2 is SNEGSKA (reference sequence). CDR3 length: 11 residues. The chain's CDR3 is CSAWTGNTIYF. The part of the CDR3 DNA that was read is TGCAGTGCCTGGACAGGGAACACC.